These T cell receptor beta chains were read from a single sample in a study of blood T cell repertoires in COVID-19. Libraries were prepared by immunoSEQ multiplex PCR; TCRdb keeps only in-frame clonotypes and omits some of them. The table shows hundreds of thousands of clones, with 85% occurring only once. What was sequenced was peripheral blood. The receptors originated from a human donor in a cohort sampled during active COVID-19. Each CDR3 is given with its conserved first and last residue. A D gene is named only where the DNA matches it firmly. Only some rows state a clone size, as once, few, many or a class for expanded clones.

j_call | clone_size | v_call | d_call | cdr3_aa | cdr3_nt
TRBJ1-2 | . | TRBV18 | . | CASSQRGYPGYTF | TGTGCCAGCTCCCAGCGGGGGTACCCGGGCTACACCTTC
TRBJ1-4 | few | TRBV18 | . | CASSPSGATNEKLFF | TGTGCCAGCTCACCCTCGGGGGCAACTAATGAAAAACTGTTTTTT
TRBJ1-5 | . | TRBV27 | . | CASWASSNQPQHF | TGTGCCAGTTGGGCCTCTAGCAATCAGCCCCAGCATTTT
TRBJ1-1 | . | TRBV27 | TRBD1 | CASRPTGEIVTFF | TGTGCCAGCAGACCAACAGGGGAAATCGTAACTTTCTTT
TRBJ1-2 | . | TRBV10-2 | . | CASSESYSYSNYGYTF | TGCGCCAGCAGTGAGTCCTACAGCTACTCTAACTATGGCTACACCTTC
TRBJ2-2 | . | TRBV7-6 | . | CASSLNPGVGTGELFF | TGTGCCAGCAGCCTCAACCCAGGGGTGGGCACCGGGGAGCTGTTTTTT
TRBJ2-3 | . | TRBV5-1 | TRBD2 | CASSLSLTSEYPDTQYF | TGCGCCAGCAGCTTGTCCTTGACTAGCGAGTACCCAGATACGCAGTATTTT
TRBJ1-2 | . | TRBV21-1 | . | CASFSPDRERGYTF | TGTGCCAGCTTCTCACCGGACAGGGAACGTGGCTACACCTTC
TRBJ2-7 | . | TRBV5-6 | TRBD1 | CASSSLSGTGSYEQYF | TGTGCCAGCAGCTCCCTTTCTGGGACAGGGTCCTACGAGCAGTACTTC
TRBJ2-7 | . | TRBV28 | . | CASSPLDEQYF | TGTGCCAGCAGTCCATTAGACGAGCAGTACTTC
TRBJ1-1 | . | TRBV7-8 | . | CASSLRAIPEAFF | TGTGCCAGCAGCTTACGCGCTATTCCTGAAGCTTTCTTT
TRBJ1-1 | . | TRBV18 | TRBD1 | CASSSAPGQGNTEAFF | TGTGCCAGCTCATCCGCCCCGGGACAGGGGAACACTGAAGCTTTCTTT
TRBJ1-2 | . | TRBV2 | . | CASSAVGDYGYTF | TGTGCCAGCAGTGCAGTTGGTGACTATGGCTACACCTTC
TRBJ1-1 | . | TRBV3-1/TRBV3-2 | . | CASSQSTAGEAFF | TGTGCCAGCAGCCAGTCGACAGCCGGTGAAGCTTTCTTT
TRBJ1-1 | . | TRBV10-1 | . | CASSETRISRNTEAFF | TGCGCCAGCAGTGAGACACGAATTAGCAGGAACACTGAAGCTTTCTTT
TRBJ2-1 | . | TRBV28 | TRBD2 | CASPPAGGFNNEQFF | TGTGCCAGCCCCCCGGCGGGGGGATTTAACAATGAGCAGTTCTTC
TRBJ2-7 | . | TRBV15 | TRBD2 | CATSRGGLAIKSYEQYF | TGTGCCACCAGCAGAGGGGGACTAGCAATTAAATCCTACGAGCAGTACTTC
TRBJ1-6 | . | TRBV5-6 | . | CASKLHERSPLHF | TGTGCCAGCAAACTACACGAACGTTCACCCCTCCACTTT
TRBJ1-4 | . | TRBV30 | TRBD1 | CAWSDPRDRKLFF | TGTGCCTGGAGCGACCCCCGGGACAGAAAACTGTTTTTT
TRBJ1-6 | . | TRBV5-1 | TRBD1 | CASSLVGDSMSPLHF | TGCGCCAGCAGCTTGGTCGGGGACAGCATGTCACCCCTCCACTTT
TRBJ2-7 | once | TRBV27 | . | CASRTARNEQYF | TGTGCCAGTAGGACAGCTCGGAACGAGCAGTACTTC
TRBJ2-7 | few | TRBV15 | . | CATSSQRGPSYEQYF | TGTGCCACCAGCAGTCAACGAGGGCCCTCCTACGAGCAGTACTTC
TRBJ2-1 | once | TRBV25-1 | TRBD1 | CASSDPGQNNEQFF | TGTGCCAGCAGTGACCCGGGACAGAACAATGAGCAGTTCTTC
TRBJ2-7 | . | TRBV19 | . | CASSDGSSYEQYF | TGTGCCAGTTCGGACGGGAGCTCCTACGAGCAGTACTTC
TRBJ1-1 | once | TRBV15 | . | CATSREWGDEAFF | TGTGCCACCAGCAGAGAGTGGGGGGATGAAGCTTTCTTT
TRBJ1-2 | . | TRBV3-1/TRBV3-2 | . | CASSQTPQVEGHCTF | TGTGCCAGCAGCCAAACCCCTCAAGTTGAGGGTCACTGCACCTTC
TRBJ2-2 | . | TRBV11-3 | . | CASSLLSGELFF | TGTGCCAGCAGCTTACTGTCCGGGGAGCTGTTTTTT
TRBJ2-7 | few | TRBV6-1 | TRBD2 | CASSELAGEHEQYF | TGTGCCAGCAGTGAATTAGCGGGGGAACACGAGCAGTACTTC
TRBJ2-1 | few | TRBV14 | . | CASSQGGLEQFF | TGTGCCAGCAGCCAAGGGGGGCTTGAGCAGTTCTTC
TRBJ2-7 | . | TRBV6-5 | . | CASSYSMLGWSEQYF | TGTGCCAGCAGTTACTCGATGTTGGGTTGGAGCGAGCAGTACTTC
TRBJ2-5 | . | TRBV24-1 | . | CATSDAGLKETQYF | TGTGCCACCAGTGACGCAGGGTTGAAAGAGACCCAGTACTTC